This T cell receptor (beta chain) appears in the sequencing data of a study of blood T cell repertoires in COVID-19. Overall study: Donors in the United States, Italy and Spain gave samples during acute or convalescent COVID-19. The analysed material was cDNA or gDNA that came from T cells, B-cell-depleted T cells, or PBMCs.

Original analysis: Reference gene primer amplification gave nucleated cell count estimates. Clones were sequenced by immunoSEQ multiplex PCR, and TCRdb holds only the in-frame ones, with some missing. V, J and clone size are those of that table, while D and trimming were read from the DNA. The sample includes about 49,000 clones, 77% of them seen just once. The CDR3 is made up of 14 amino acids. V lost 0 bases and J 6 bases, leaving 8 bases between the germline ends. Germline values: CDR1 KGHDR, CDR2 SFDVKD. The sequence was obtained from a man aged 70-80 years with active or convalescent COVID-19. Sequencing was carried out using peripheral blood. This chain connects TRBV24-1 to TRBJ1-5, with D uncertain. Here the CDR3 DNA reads TGTGCCACCAGTGATTTGCAGTCGGGTCAGCCCCAGCATTTT. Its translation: CATSDLQSGQPQHF.